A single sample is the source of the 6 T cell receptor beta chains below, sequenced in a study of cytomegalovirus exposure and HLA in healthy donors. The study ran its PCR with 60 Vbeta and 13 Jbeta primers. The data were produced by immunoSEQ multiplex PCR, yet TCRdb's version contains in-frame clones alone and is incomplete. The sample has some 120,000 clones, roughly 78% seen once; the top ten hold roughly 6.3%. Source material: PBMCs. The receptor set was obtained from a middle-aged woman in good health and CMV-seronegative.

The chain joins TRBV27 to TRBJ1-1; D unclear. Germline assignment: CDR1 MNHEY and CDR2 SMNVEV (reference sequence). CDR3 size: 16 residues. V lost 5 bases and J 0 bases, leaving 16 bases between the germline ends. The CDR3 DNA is TGTGCCAGCAGTCCGTTAGACAATTCAATGAACACTGAAGCTTTCTTT. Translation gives CASSPLDNSMNTEAFF.

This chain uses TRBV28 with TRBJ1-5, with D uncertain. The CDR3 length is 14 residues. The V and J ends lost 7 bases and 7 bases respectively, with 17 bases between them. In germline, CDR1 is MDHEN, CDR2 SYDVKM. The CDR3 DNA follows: TGTGCCAGCACTCTAATCAGGCGCACGCAGCCCCAGCATTTT. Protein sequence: CASTLIRRTQPQHF.

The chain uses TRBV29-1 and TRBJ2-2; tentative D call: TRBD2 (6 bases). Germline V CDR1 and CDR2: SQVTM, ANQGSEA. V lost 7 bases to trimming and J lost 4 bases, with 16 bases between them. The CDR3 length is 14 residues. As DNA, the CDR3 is TGCAGCGCCGAGCCGGGGGTTGGCACCGGGGAGCTGTTTTTT. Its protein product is CSAEPGVGTGELFF.

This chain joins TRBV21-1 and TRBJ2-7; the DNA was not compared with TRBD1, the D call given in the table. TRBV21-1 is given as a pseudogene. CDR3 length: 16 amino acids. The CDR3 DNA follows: TGTGCCAGCAGCACCCAAGACAGGGGGCTAACCTACGAGCAGTACTTC. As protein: CASSTQDRGLTYEQYF.

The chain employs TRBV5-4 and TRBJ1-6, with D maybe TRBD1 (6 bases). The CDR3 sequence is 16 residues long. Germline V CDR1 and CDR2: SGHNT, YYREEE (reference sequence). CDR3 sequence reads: CAEATTGSSYNSPLHF. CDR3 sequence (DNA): TGTGCAGAGGCCACGACAGGAAGCTCCTATAATTCACCCCTCCACTTT.

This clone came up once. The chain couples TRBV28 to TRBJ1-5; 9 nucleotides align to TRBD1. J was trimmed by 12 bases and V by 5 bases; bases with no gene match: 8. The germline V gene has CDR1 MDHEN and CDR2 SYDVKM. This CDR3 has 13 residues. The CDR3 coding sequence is TGTGCCAGCAGTCGCACAGGGGGCGCGCGCCAGCATTTT. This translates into CASSRTGGARQHF.